What follows are 23 T cell receptor beta chains derived from one specimen sequenced in a study of molecular identifiers for immune sequencing clone quantification. TCRdb independently ran MiXCR on the PCR reads; one entry per CDR3 protein. The table has approximately 500,000 distinct CDR3 sequences, roughly 23% seen once; the top ten hold about 0.8%. The specimen was naive CD8+ T cells from blood, with Jurkat cell RNA spiked in. Specified subset: FACS-sorted CD8+CD4-CCR7+CD45RA+ naive T cells. The origin of the receptors is a human donor in good health. Some libraries in this study had Jurkat cell RNA spiked in.

This clonotype was observed many times. The rearrangement links TRBV19 to TRBJ2-7; maybe TRBD2 (6 bases). The germline gives CDR1 LNHDA, CDR2 SQIVND (reference sequence). The CDR3 loop spans 14 amino acids. Trimming cost V 3 bases and J 3 bases, with 12 bases left between them. The CDR3, as DNA: TGTGCCAGTAGTATCGGAGGGACCGGCTACGAGCAGTACTTC. Its protein is CASSIGGTGYEQYF.

The chain combines TRBV5-1 with TRBJ2-2; tentatively, D is TRBD2 (6 bases). This CDR3 contains 12 residues. Per the germline V gene, CDR1 is SGHRS and CDR2 is YFSETQ. V lost 2 bases and J 11 bases, leaving 10 bases between the germline ends. CDR3 sequence (DNA): TGCGCCAGCAGCTTTCCGGGACTTGAGCTGTTTTTT. It encodes CASSFPGLELFF.

Concerning this clonotype itself: This could be a read error, since a much larger clone is one nucleotide away. This chain uses TRBV7-2 with TRBJ2-1, with TRBD1 as a possible D gene (5 bases). The CDR3 contains 16 residues. Germline CDR1 and CDR2: SGHTA and FQGNSA. The CDR3 region has the DNA TGTGCCGGCAGCTTGGACCAAGGGGTCCTCTACAATGAGCAGTTCTTC. Translated: CAGSLDQGVLYNEQFF.

The chain links TRBV2 to TRBJ2-1; 9 positions match TRBD1. The trim removed 5 bases at V and 0 bases at J, leaving 2 bases unmatched. Germline V gene lookup returns CDR1 SNHLY and CDR2 FYNNEI. This CDR3 has 15 amino acids. The CDR3 is CASSKTGGSYNEQFF. The CDR3 DNA reads as TGTGCCAGCAGTAAGACAGGGGGCTCCTACAATGAGCAGTTCTTC.

This clonotype has a count of ten or more. This rearrangement joins TRBV7-8 to TRBJ2-7, with D hard to call. CDR1 is SGHVS and CDR2 is FQNEAQ in the germline V gene. CDR3 length: 12 amino acids. V gave up 2 bases and J gave up 2 bases, with 4 bases separating them. In nucleotides, the CDR3 is TGTGCCAGCAGCTTACAGCCCTACGAGCAGTACTTC. It specifies CASSLQPYEQYF.

Remarks on this clonotype: Possible read error: a much larger clone is one base away. The rearrangement uses TRBV23-1 and TRBJ2-6, with 9 bases identical to TRBD1. TRBV23-1 is an open reading frame, and its role is uncertain. CDR3 length: 21 residues. The DNA of the CDR3 is TGCGTCAGCAGTCCGAAAGCCCCCCAACAGGGGGCAGACTCTGGGGCCAACGTCCTGACTTTC. This gives the protein CVSSPKAPQQGADSGANVLTF.

This clonotype was found many times. The rearrangement uses TRBV4-3 and TRBJ2-7, with 10 nucleotides matching TRBD2. There are 16 residues in the CDR3. V lost 0 bases to trimming and J lost 2 bases; unmatched junction nucleotides: 4. Germline assignment: CDR1 LGHNA and CDR2 YSLEER. This chain's CDR3 is CASSQDPSGGAYEQYF. CDR3 in DNA: TGCGCCAGCAGCCAAGACCCGAGCGGGGGGGCCTACGAGCAGTACTTC.

This chain joins TRBV27 and TRBJ1-5; D ambiguous. This CDR3 is built from 15 residues. Per germline, CDR1 MNHEY and CDR2 SMNVEV (reference sequence). The ends were cut back, 8 bases at V and 3 bases at J, with 17 bases in the middle. For the CDR3, the DNA is TGTGCCAGCGGCTCGCTGGGGAGAGACAATCAGCCCCAGCATTTT. This codes for CASGSLGRDNQPQHF.

The sample holds a few counts of this clonotype. The chain's CDR3 is CASSQETGTSQPQHF. The CDR3 nucleotides read TGTGCCAGCAGCCAAGAAACAGGGACCAGTCAGCCCCAGCATTTT. V usage is TRBV4-2 and J usage is TRBJ1-5; D possibly corresponds to TRBD1 (6 bases). CDR3 length: 15 amino acids. CDR1 and CDR2 from the germline V gene are LGHNA and YNFKEQ. V gave up 0 bases and J gave up 6 bases, with 12 bases separating them.

This clonotype was detected ten times or more. The V and J genes are TRBV6-5 and TRBJ1-4; 8 bases are shared with TRBD1. The CDR3 contains 15 residues. V gave up 1 base and J gave up 9 bases; unmatched junction bases: 7. From germline, CDR1 is MNHEY and CDR2 SVGAGI. The CDR3 protein is CASSYWPGQGQKLFF. In nucleotides, the CDR3 is TGTGCCAGCAGTTACTGGCCTGGACAGGGTCAAAAACTGTTTTTT.

The CDR3 DNA sequence: TGTGCCAGCAGCTCCCCGAGGGCAGGGGCTAACACCGGGGAGCTGTTTTTT. Its protein is CASSSPRAGANTGELFF. V usage is TRBV9 and J usage is TRBJ2-2, with D maybe TRBD1 (6 bases). CDR3 length equals 17 residues. The V and J ends lost 4 bases and 2 bases respectively, with 18 bases between them. CDR1 SGDLS and CDR2 YYNGEE come from the germline V gene. Full variable domain (missing parts from reference TRBV9 and TRBJ2-2): DSGVTQTPKHLITATGQRVTLRCSPRSGDLSVYWYQQSLDQGLQFLIQYYNGEERAKGNILERFSAQQFPDLHSELNLSSLELGDSALYFCASSSPRAGANTGELFFGEGSRLTVL.

CDR3 sequence (DNA): TGTGCCAGCAGGCCCCTGGGGGGACAGGGTTATTACGAGCAGTACTTC. Translated, it gives CASRPLGGQGYYEQYF. The chain employs TRBV7-9 and TRBJ2-7, with 9 bases matching TRBD1. Germline assignment: CDR1 SEHNR and CDR2 FQNEAQ (reference sequence). This CDR3 spans 16 amino acids. V lost 6 bases and J lost 4; bases outside the gene matches: 13.

This clonotype occurred a few times. This chain uses TRBV3-1 with TRBJ2-5; 7 bases agree with TRBD2. This CDR3 spans 15 amino acids. Trimming took 1 base from V and 3 from J; bases not matched to a gene: 5. Germline V gives CDR1 LGHDT, CDR2 YNNKEL (reference sequence). CDR3 sequence: CASSQVWAGEETQYF. DNA for the CDR3: TGTGCCAGCAGCCAAGTCTGGGCGGGAGAAGAGACCCAGTACTTC.

The chain joins TRBV7-6 to TRBJ2-1; TRBD2 aligns across 8 bases. This CDR3 has 15 residues. In germline, CDR1 is SGHVS, CDR2 FNYEAQ. V lost 2 bases to trimming and J lost 5 bases; unmatched junction nucleotides: 5. The CDR3: CASSLSHGGDNEQFF. CDR3 DNA sequence: TGTGCCAGCAGCTTATCACACGGGGGGGACAATGAGCAGTTCTTC. Drawing the rest from reference TRBV7-6 and TRBJ2-1, the complete variable domain is GAGVSQSPRYKVTKRGQDVALRCDPISGHVSLYWYRQALGQGPEFLTYFNYEAQQDKSGLPNDRFSAERPEGSISTLTIQRTEQRDSAMYRCASSLSHGGDNEQFFGPGTRLTVL.

This clonotype was counted many times. This chain joins TRBV7-3 and TRBJ2-2; no reliable D call. The CDR3 is 13 residues long. Germline V gene sequence: CDR1 SGHTA, CDR2 FQGTGA. With 3 bases removed from V and 5 bases from J, the gap between germline ends came to 7 bases. In DNA, the CDR3 is TGTGCCAGCAGCTTTCAAGGGACCGGGGAGCTGTTTTTT. Protein sequence: CASSFQGTGELFF.

The chain is built from TRBV7-6 and TRBJ2-2; TRBD2 might be the D (6 bases). The V gene lost 1 base and the J gene lost 5 bases, with 11 bases spanning the gap. CDR1 SGHVS and CDR2 FNYEAQ come from the germline V gene. This CDR3 has 15 residues. The CDR3 bases are TGTGCCAGCAGCTTAGGGGTGGAGGGGACCGGGGAGCTGTTTTTT. Protein: CASSLGVEGTGELFF.

The chain employs TRBV6-1 and TRBJ2-5; D tentatively reads TRBD1 or TRBD2 (6 bases each). Between the trimmed V and J ends, which lost 7 bases and 13 bases, there was a span of 25 bases. The germline V gene encodes CDR1 MNHNS and CDR2 SASEGT. The CDR3 sequence is 14 residues long. The chain's CDR3 is CASTKRQGGQPSYF. The CDR3 DNA reads as TGTGCCAGCACCAAAAGGCAAGGGGGGCAGCCTTCGTACTTC.

This chain joins TRBV19 and TRBJ1-4, with 10 bases that match TRBD1. Losses at the gene ends were 7 bases for V and 3 bases for J; bases not matched to a gene: 5. Germline CDR1 is LNHDA and CDR2 is SQIVND (reference sequence). The CDR3 totals 15 residues. CDR3 DNA sequence: TGTGCCAGTACCTCCGGGACAGGGGCTAATGAAAAACTGTTTTTT. It is translated as CASTSGTGANEKLFF.

This clonotype has only a few counts. The chain combines TRBV11-2 with TRBJ2-5; TRBD2 aligns across 11 bases. J was trimmed by 4 bases and V by 1 base; bases with no gene match: 20. Germline V gene lookup returns CDR1 SGHAT and CDR2 FQNNGV. CDR3 size: 21 residues. The CDR3 loop is CASSLGGWASGGPLQRETQYF. CDR3 nucleotide sequence: TGTGCCAGCAGCTTAGGCGGTTGGGCTAGCGGGGGGCCCCTCCAAAGAGAGACCCAGTACTTC.

This clonotype was picked up many times. The CDR3 coding sequence is TGTGCCAGCAGCCTATCTTGGGGGGGCTACGAGCAGTACTTC. Protein sequence: CASSLSWGGYEQYF. The genes are TRBV9 and TRBJ2-7; 7 bases line up with TRBD2. The CDR3 length is 14 residues. With V trimmed by 4 bases and J by 3 bases, 7 bases remained unmatched. In germline, CDR1 is SGDLS, CDR2 YYNGEE.

This clonotype showed up many times. This sequence joins TRBV29-1 and TRBJ1-4; weak D call: TRBD1 (5 bases). This CDR3 spans 14 amino acids. V shed 4 bases and J shed 5 bases, with 14 bases lying between them. Per the germline V gene, CDR1 is SQVTM and CDR2 is ANQGSEA. DNA of the CDR3: TGCAGCGTTGGGAGCGGGGGGATGAATGAAAAACTGTTTTTT. Amino acids: CSVGSGGMNEKLFF.

The chain links TRBV9 to TRBJ1-4; D remains ambiguous. Trimming left V 1 base short and J 2 bases short, with 9 bases between. Germline assignment: CDR1 SGDLS and CDR2 YYNGEE. This CDR3 region has 15 residues. CDR3 sequence: CASSVRSHTNEKLFF. The CDR3 DNA is TGTGCCAGCAGCGTAAGGAGCCATACTAATGAAAAACTGTTTTTT.

This clonotype was counted ten times or more. This sequence joins TRBV4-1 and TRBJ2-7, with no clear D. Germline CDR1 reads MGHRA; CDR2 reads YSYEKL. The germline V and J ends were trimmed by 1 base and 0 bases, with 16 bases remaining between them. The CDR3 consists of 17 residues. As DNA, the CDR3 is TGCGCCAGCAGCCAAGGTTGGGGTACCCGAAGCTCCTACGAGCAGTACTTC. It is translated as CASSQGWGTRSSYEQYF.